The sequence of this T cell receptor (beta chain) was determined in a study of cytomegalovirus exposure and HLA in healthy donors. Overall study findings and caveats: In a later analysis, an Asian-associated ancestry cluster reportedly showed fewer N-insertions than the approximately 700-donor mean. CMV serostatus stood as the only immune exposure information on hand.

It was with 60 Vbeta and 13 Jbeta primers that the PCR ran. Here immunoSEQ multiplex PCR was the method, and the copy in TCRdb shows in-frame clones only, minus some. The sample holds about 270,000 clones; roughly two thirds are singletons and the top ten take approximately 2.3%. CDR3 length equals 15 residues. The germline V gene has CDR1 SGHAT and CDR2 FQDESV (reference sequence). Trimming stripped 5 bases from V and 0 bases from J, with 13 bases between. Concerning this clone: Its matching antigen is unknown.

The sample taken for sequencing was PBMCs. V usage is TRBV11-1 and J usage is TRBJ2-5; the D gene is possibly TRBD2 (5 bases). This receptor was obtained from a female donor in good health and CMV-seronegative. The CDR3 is CASSLEGGYQETQYF. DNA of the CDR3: TGTGCCAGCAGCCTCGAGGGCGGATACCAAGAGACCCAGTACTTC.